The T cell receptor beta chain described here comes from a study of spatial heterogeneity in lung cancer. The CDR3 consists of 14 residues. Trimming took 7 bases from V and 2 from J, leaving 15 bases between them. Germline CDR1 MNHNY, CDR2 SVGAGI (reference sequence). A unique molecular identifier was carried by every single TCR cDNA molecule. TCRdb processed the 5' RACE reads anew with MiXCR; each CDR3 protein has one entry. Of 7,000 or so distinct CDR3 sequences listed, under 6% are singletons. This clonotype occurred a few times. This beta chain is a stray read from a library made for alpha chains; its abundance is not meaningful. Time point of the sample: sample taken at primary tumor resection. TCRs were sequenced from unsorted whole RNA of tumor, nontumor lung or PBMC. The donors were 55 to 80 patients with non-small cell lung cancer that was early-stage and untreated.

Sequenced material: normal lung tissue next to the tumor, taken at surgery. The chain has TRBV6-6 and TRBJ2-7, with D hard to call. This clonotype was sampled from a female donor with early-stage non-small cell lung cancer. The CDR3 DNA reads TGTGCCAGCACTCCACGGGCCCCCGCCTACGAGCAGTACTTC. Encoded protein: CASTPRAPAYEQYF.